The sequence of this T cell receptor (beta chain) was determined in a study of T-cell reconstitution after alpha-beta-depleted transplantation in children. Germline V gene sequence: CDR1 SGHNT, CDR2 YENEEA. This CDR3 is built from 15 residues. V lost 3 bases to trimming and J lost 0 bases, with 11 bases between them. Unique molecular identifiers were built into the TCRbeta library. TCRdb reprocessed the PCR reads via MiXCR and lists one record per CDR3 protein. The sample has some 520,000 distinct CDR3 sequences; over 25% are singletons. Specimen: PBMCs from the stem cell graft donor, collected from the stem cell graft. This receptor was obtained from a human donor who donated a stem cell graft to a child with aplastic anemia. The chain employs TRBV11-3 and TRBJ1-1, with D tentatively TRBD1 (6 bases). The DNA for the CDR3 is TGTGCCAGCAGCTTCATGGGGGGCTTGAACACTGAAGCTTTCTTT. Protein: CASSFMGGLNTEAFF. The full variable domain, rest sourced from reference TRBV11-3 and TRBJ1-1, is EAGVVQSPRYKIIEKKQPVAFWCNPISGHNTLYWYLQNLGQGPELLIRYENEEAVDDSQLPKDRFSAERLKGVDSTLKIQPAELGDSAVYLCASSFMGGLNTEAFFGQGTRLTVV.